A selection of T cell receptor beta chains follows, all from one sample in a study of blood T cell repertoires in COVID-19. Profiling relied on immunoSEQ multiplex PCR, and the TCRdb table lists in-frame clones only, not all of them. The sample holds 270,000 or so clones, around 89% seen once. Sample: peripheral blood. Receptor source: a man aged 35 to 55 with acute or convalescent COVID-19. CDR3s include the opening cysteine and the closing phenylalanine or tryptophan. Fields, in order: J gene, clone size, V gene, CDR3 protein. Not every row has a clone size; where given, it reads once, few, many or a size class.

J gene: TRBJ1-1; clone size: once; V gene: TRBV29-1; CDR3 protein: CSARQGWNTEAFF
J gene: TRBJ2-2; clone size: NA; V gene: TRBV18; CDR3 protein: CASSPPRQQGGLNTGELFF
J gene: TRBJ1-4; clone size: NA; V gene: TRBV27; CDR3 protein: CASSWGANEKLFF
J gene: TRBJ1-6; clone size: few; V gene: TRBV5-5; CDR3 protein: CASSYLQLSPLHF
J gene: TRBJ1-1; clone size: NA; V gene: TRBV3-1/TRBV3-2; CDR3 protein: CASSPTGQGAGGAFF
J gene: TRBJ1-2; clone size: NA; V gene: TRBV6-1; CDR3 protein: CASSDNGYGYTF
J gene: TRBJ2-7; clone size: once; V gene: TRBV2; CDR3 protein: CASSLALLGEQYF
J gene: TRBJ1-2; clone size: NA; V gene: TRBV3-1/TRBV3-2; CDR3 protein: CASSERGLRGYTF
J gene: TRBJ1-3; clone size: NA; V gene: TRBV30; CDR3 protein: CAWSVTGVVRNTIYF
J gene: TRBJ2-7; clone size: NA; V gene: TRBV30; CDR3 protein: CAWSVHSGRQGKTYEQYF
J gene: TRBJ2-2; clone size: NA; V gene: TRBV14; CDR3 protein: CASSQDHGELFF
J gene: TRBJ2-1; clone size: NA; V gene: TRBV5-4; CDR3 protein: CASSLGGLAGDNEQFF
J gene: TRBJ2-3; clone size: NA; V gene: TRBV4-2; CDR3 protein: CASSRTRSRRGASTDTQYF
J gene: TRBJ2-7; clone size: NA; V gene: TRBV9; CDR3 protein: CASSPRWTAYEQYF
J gene: TRBJ2-1; clone size: NA; V gene: TRBV2; CDR3 protein: CASSGGTGGGNEQFF
J gene: TRBJ1-3; clone size: NA; V gene: TRBV5-4; CDR3 protein: CASTLDSSQDTIYF
J gene: TRBJ1-6; clone size: NA; V gene: TRBV21-1; CDR3 protein: CASSKMVGTGDNSPLHF
J gene: TRBJ2-1; clone size: NA; V gene: TRBV11-3; CDR3 protein: CASSLGLAGPNEQFF
J gene: TRBJ2-2; clone size: NA; V gene: TRBV14; CDR3 protein: CASRQGNGELFF
J gene: TRBJ1-6; clone size: NA; V gene: TRBV3-1/TRBV3-2; CDR3 protein: CASSQALQGFYSPLHF
J gene: TRBJ2-4; clone size: NA; V gene: TRBV6-5; CDR3 protein: CASRGGYIQYF
J gene: TRBJ1-2; clone size: NA; V gene: TRBV19; CDR3 protein: CASSLPSGNYGYTF
J gene: TRBJ2-2; clone size: NA; V gene: TRBV12-5; CDR3 protein: CASGLGKRGPGELFF
J gene: TRBJ2-3; clone size: NA; V gene: TRBV5-1; CDR3 protein: CASSLYGDSGLAGTLGTDTQYF
J gene: TRBJ2-5; clone size: NA; V gene: TRBV7-7; CDR3 protein: CASSLGPRGGGQETQYF
J gene: TRBJ2-7; clone size: NA; V gene: TRBV10-1; CDR3 protein: CASSQGGGYEQYF
J gene: TRBJ1-1; clone size: NA; V gene: TRBV30; CDR3 protein: CAWRRTANTEAFF
J gene: TRBJ1-5; clone size: NA; V gene: TRBV11-2; CDR3 protein: CASSLDRYQPQHF
J gene: TRBJ2-2; clone size: NA; V gene: TRBV5-1; CDR3 protein: CASSFSGELFF
J gene: TRBJ2-7; clone size: NA; V gene: TRBV7-8; CDR3 protein: CASSLTAPSYEQYF
J gene: TRBJ1-1; clone size: few; V gene: TRBV6-2/TRBV6-3; CDR3 protein: CASSYSRAEAFF
J gene: TRBJ1-4; clone size: NA; V gene: TRBV10-3; CDR3 protein: CAISDADRLATNEKLFF
J gene: TRBJ2-1; clone size: NA; V gene: TRBV5-1; CDR3 protein: CASDRGGGFYNEQFF
J gene: TRBJ1-1; clone size: NA; V gene: TRBV28; CDR3 protein: CASSKAENTEAFF
J gene: TRBJ2-1; clone size: NA; V gene: TRBV27; CDR3 protein: CASSLGLAGGNEQFF
J gene: TRBJ2-3; clone size: NA; V gene: TRBV6-5; CDR3 protein: CASMMRQGPDTQYF
J gene: TRBJ2-2; clone size: NA; V gene: TRBV27; CDR3 protein: CASRSEGWANTGELFF
J gene: TRBJ1-2; clone size: NA; V gene: TRBV3-1/TRBV3-2; CDR3 protein: CASSRLGAGGVDGYTF
J gene: TRBJ1-2; clone size: NA; V gene: TRBV19; CDR3 protein: CASRLTGQEGYTF
J gene: TRBJ1-3; clone size: NA; V gene: TRBV4-1; CDR3 protein: CASSQEFGQGAGNTIYF
J gene: TRBJ1-2; clone size: NA; V gene: TRBV30; CDR3 protein: CAWKFRQGPPYTF
J gene: TRBJ2-2; clone size: NA; V gene: TRBV24-1; CDR3 protein: CATSDAANTGELFF
J gene: TRBJ1-6; clone size: once; V gene: TRBV28; CDR3 protein: CASSGQGAAVDSPLHF
J gene: TRBJ1-4; clone size: NA; V gene: TRBV6-5; CDR3 protein: CASIFWGGGSKLFF
J gene: TRBJ1-6; clone size: NA; V gene: TRBV7-6; CDR3 protein: CASSLNRGRSPLHF
J gene: TRBJ2-7; clone size: once; V gene: TRBV7-3; CDR3 protein: CASSLSAGAYTYEQYF